This T cell receptor beta chain was captured in a study of cytomegalovirus exposure and HLA in healthy donors. Study results and caveats: Immune exposure was documented only through CMV serostatus. The study carried out a later analysis of TCR beta sequences. It associated approximately 16,000 of them with specific HLA alleles at a false discovery rate of 0.05. In a later analysis, compared with equally common non-associated chains, HLA-associated beta chains were more expanded.

Regarding this clone: The antigen remains unidentified.

Each donor was nominally healthy when sampled (though unrecorded immune exposures were likely). This CDR3 region has 15 residues. The V segment lost 3 bases and the J segment 5 bases; nucleotides outside the gene matches: 7. Germline CDR1 and CDR2: ENHRY and SYGVKD. PCR primers comprised 60 Vbeta and 13 Jbeta primers. Data came from immunoSEQ multiplex PCR; TCRdb stores just in-frame clones and leaves some out. The sample holds under 150,000 clones, around three quarters seen once. The J gene is TRBJ1-5, the V gene TRBV10-3, with TRBD1 matching 7 bases. This sequence originates from a man aged 35 to 55 in good health and CMV-seropositive. Sequenced: PBMCs. The CDR3 spells CAISDIGGWDQPQHF. As DNA, the CDR3 is TGTGCCATCAGTGATATAGGGGGCTGGGATCAGCCCCAGCATTTT.